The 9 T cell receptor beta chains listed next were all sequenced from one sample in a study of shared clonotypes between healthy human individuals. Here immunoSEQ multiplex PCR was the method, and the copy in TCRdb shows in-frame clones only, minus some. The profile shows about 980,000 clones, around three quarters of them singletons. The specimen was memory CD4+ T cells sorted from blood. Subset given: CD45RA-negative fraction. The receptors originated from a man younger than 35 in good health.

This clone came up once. CDR3 in DNA: TGTGCCAGCAGTGCTAAGTCTTACGAGCAGTACTTC. This gives the protein CASSAKSYEQYF. V is TRBV6-1 and J is TRBJ2-7; D is ambiguous. V was cut by 4 bases and J by 4 bases, with 8 bases left in between. The CDR3 covers 12 residues. Germline assignment: CDR1 MNHNS and CDR2 SASEGT.

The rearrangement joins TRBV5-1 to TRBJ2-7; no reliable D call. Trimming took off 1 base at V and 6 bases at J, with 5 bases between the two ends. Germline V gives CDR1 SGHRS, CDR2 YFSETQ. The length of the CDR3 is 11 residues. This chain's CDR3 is CASSLYGEQYF. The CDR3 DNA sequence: TGCGCCAGCAGCTTGTACGGCGAGCAGTACTTC. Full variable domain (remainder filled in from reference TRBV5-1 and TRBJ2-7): KAGVTQTPRYLIKTRGQQVTLSCSPISGHRSVSWYQQTPGQGLQFLFEYFSETQRNKGNFPGRFSGRQFSNSRSEMNVSTLELGDSALYLCASSLYGEQYFGPGTRLTVT.

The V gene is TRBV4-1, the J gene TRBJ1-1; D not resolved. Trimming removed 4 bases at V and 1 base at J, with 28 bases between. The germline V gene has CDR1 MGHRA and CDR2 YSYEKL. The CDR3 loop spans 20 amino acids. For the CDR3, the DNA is TGCGCCAGCAGCCCAACGGAGGTGAATGTTCTCGGCGGAAAGAACACTGAAGCTTTCTTT. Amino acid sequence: CASSPTEVNVLGGKNTEAFF.

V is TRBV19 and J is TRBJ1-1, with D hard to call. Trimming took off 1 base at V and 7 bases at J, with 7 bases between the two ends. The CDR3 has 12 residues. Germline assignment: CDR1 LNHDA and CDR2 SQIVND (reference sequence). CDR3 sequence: CASSIGRFEAFF. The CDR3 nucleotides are TGTGCCAGTAGTATAGGCAGATTTGAAGCTTTCTTT.

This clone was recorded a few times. CDR3 sequence reads: CSVEGGASEAFF. For the CDR3, the DNA is TGCAGCGTTGAAGGGGGGGCATCTGAAGCTTTCTTT. V and J are TRBV29-1 and TRBJ1-1, with D possibly matching TRBD1 (6 bases). The V gene's germline CDR1 is SQVTM and CDR2 ANQGSEA. Trimming cost V 1 base and J 6 bases, with 9 bases left between them. The CDR3 sequence is 12 residues long.

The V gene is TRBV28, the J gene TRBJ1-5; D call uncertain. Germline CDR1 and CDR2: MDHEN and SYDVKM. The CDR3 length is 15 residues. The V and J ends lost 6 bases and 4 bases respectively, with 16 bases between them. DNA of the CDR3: TGTGCCAGCAGCTCCCTTTTGGGTCAGAATCAGCCCCAGCATTTT. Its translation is CASSSLLGQNQPQHF. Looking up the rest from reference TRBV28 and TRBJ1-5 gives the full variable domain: DVKVTQSSRYLVKRTGEKVFLECVQDMDHENMFWYRQDPGLGLRLIYFSYDVKMKEKGDIPEGYSVSREKKERFSLILESASTNQTSMYLCASSSLLGQNQPQHFGDGTRLSIL.

The CDR3 reads CASSPGAGLASNEQFF. CDR3 bases: TGTGCCAGCAGCCCCGGTGCCGGACTAGCGTCCAATGAGCAGTTCTTC. The chain is built from TRBV9 and TRBJ2-1, with TRBD2 matching 9 bases. Germline V gene sequence: CDR1 SGDLS, CDR2 YYNGEE. CDR3 size: 16 residues. J lost 6 bases, V lost 4 bases, and 11 bases had no gene match.

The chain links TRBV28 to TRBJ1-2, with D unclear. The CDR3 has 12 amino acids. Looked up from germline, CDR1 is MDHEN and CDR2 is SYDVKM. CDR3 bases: TGTGCTGCTGGGAGCTTTAACTATGGCTACACCTTC. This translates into CAAGSFNYGYTF.

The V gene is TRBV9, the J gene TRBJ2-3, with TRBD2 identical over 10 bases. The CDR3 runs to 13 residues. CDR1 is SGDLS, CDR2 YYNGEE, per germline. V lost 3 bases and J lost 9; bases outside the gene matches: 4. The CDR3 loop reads CASSDSTSGTQYF. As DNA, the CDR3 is TGTGCCAGCAGCGACTCGACTAGCGGGACGCAGTATTTT. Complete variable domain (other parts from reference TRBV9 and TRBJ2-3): DSGVTQTPKHLITATGQRVTLRCSPRSGDLSVYWYQQSLDQGLQFLIQYYNGEERAKGNILERFSAQQFPDLHSELNLSSLELGDSALYFCASSDSTSGTQYFGPGTRLTVL.